This TCR beta chain originates from a study of shared clonotypes between healthy human individuals. Whole-study context: Researchers assigned three CD4 naive, three CD4 memory, two CD8 naive and one CD8 memory plate to each donor. Overall study results and limits: Only blood samples were collected, and tissue repertoires likely differ. The study's rarefaction showed incomplete sorted-subset sequencing despite large depth.

The table came from immunoSEQ multiplex PCR; TCRdb's copy has only in-frame clones and leaves some out. The table records some 2,100,000 clones, 90% to 97% of them present only once. V gave up 3 bases and J gave up 9 bases, with 18 bases separating them. The CDR3 loop spans 14 amino acids. Germline V gene lookup returns CDR1 LNHNV and CDR2 YYDKDF (reference sequence). About this clone: Antigen unknown.

This sequence was found in a man between 18 and 29 years old in good health. This chain joins TRBV15 and TRBJ2-7, with D perhaps TRBD1 (6 bases). Specimen: naive CD4+ T cells sorted from blood. Sample subset: CD45RA+ positively selected. The CDR3 DNA is TGTGCCACCAGCAGTGTCAATATGGGACAACGGCAGTACTTC. Residues: CATSSVNMGQRQYF. Full variable domain (missing parts from reference TRBV15 and TRBJ2-7): DAMVIQNPRYQVTQFGKPVTLSCSQTLNHNVMYWYQQKSSQAPKLLFHYYDKDFNNEADTPDNFQSRRPNTSFCFLDIRSPGLGDTAMYLCATSSVNMGQRQYFGPGTRLTVT.